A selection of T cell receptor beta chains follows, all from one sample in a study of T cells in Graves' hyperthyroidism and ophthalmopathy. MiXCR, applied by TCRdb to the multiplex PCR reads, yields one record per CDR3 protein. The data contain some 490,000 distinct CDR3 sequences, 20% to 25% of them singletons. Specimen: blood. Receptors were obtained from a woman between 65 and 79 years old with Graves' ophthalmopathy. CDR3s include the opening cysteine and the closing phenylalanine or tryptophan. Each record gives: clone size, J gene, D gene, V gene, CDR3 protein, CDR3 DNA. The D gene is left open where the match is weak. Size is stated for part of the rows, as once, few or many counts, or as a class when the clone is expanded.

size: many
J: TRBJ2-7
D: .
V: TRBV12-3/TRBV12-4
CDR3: CASSFATGAYEQYF
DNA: TGTGCCAGCAGCTTCGCCACGGGAGCCTACGAGCAGTACTTC

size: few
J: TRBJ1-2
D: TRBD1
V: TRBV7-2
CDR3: CASSGTGIRGYTF
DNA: TGTGCCAGCAGCGGGACAGGGATTCGCGGCTACACCTTC

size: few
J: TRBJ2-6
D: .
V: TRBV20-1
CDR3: CSARPSGANVLTF
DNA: TGCAGTGCTAGACCGTCTGGGGCCAACGTCCTGACTTTC

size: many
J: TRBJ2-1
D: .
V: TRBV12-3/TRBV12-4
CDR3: CASRMDSSYNEQFF
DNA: TGTGCCAGCAGGATGGACAGCTCGTACAATGAGCAGTTCTTC

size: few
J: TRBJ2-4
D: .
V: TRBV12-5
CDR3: CASGLVTGGHYKNIQYF
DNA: TGTGCTAGTGGTTTGGTAACCGGGGGGCATTACAAAAACATTCAGTACTTC

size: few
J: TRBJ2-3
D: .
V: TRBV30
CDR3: CAWRSASPTQYF
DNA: TGTGCCTGGAGATCAGCCTCTCCTACGCAGTATTTT

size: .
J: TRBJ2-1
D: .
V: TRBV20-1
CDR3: CSARYGYEQFF
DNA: TGCAGTGCTAGATACGGTTACGAGCAGTTCTTC

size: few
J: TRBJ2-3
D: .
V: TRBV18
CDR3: CASSLIGDTQYF
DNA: TGTGCCAGCTCACTGATCGGAGATACGCAGTATTTT

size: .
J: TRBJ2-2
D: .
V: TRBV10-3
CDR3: CAISRGYNTGELFF
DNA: TGTGCCATCAGTCGGGGCTATAATACCGGGGAGCTGTTTTTT

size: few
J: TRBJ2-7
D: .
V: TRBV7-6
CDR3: CASSLERQAGFTYEQYF
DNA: TGTGCCAGCAGCTTAGAACGGCAGGCCGGTTTTACATACGAGCAGTACTTC

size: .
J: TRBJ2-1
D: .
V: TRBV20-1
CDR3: CSGGGYNEQFF
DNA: TGCAGTGGTGGCGGGTACAATGAGCAGTTCTTC

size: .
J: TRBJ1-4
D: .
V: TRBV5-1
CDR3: CASSEDGPGEKLFF
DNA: TGCGCCAGCAGCGAAGACGGCCCGGGTGAAAAACTGTTTTTT

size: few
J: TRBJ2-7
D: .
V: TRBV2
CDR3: CASSDRGWEQYF
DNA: TGTGCCAGCAGTGACCGGGGTTGGGAGCAGTACTTC

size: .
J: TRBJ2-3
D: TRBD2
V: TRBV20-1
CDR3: CSAPLAGGTTDTQYF
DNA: TGCAGTGCCCCCTTAGCGGGAGGTACCACAGATACGCAGTATTTT

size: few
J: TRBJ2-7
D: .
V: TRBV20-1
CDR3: CSALSNAGLGGSYEQYF
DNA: TGCAGTGCTCTATCAAACGCGGGTTTGGGGGGCTCCTACGAGCAGTACTTC

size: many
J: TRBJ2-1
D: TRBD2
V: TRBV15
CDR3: CATSLPGLAGVEQFF
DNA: TGTGCCACCAGCTTGCCGGGACTAGCGGGAGTTGAGCAGTTCTTC

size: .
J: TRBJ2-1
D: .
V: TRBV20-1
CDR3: CSASTVTTRSSYNEQFF
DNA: TGCAGTGCCTCGACAGTGACTACTCGGAGCTCCTACAATGAGCAGTTCTTC

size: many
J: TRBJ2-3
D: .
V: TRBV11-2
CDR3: CASSPSFQDTQYF
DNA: TGTGCCAGCAGCCCCTCCTTTCAAGATACGCAGTATTTT

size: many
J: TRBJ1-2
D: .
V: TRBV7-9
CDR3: CASSLAGGYGYTF
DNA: TGTGCCAGCAGCTTAGCCGGGGGCTATGGCTACACCTTC

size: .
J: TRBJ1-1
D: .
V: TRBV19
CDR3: CASRIGQQNTEAFF
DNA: TGTGCCAGTCGTATCGGGCAGCAGAACACTGAAGCTTTCTTT

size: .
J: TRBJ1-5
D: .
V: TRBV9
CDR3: CASSVQGENQPQHF
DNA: TGTGCCAGCAGCGTACAAGGGGAAAATCAGCCCCAGCATTTT

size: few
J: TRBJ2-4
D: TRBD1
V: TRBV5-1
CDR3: CASSLGQGKNIQYF
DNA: TGCGCCAGCAGCTTGGGACAGGGAAAAAACATTCAGTACTTC

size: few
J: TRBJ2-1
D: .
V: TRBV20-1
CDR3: CSARTYNEQFF
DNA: TGCAGTGCTCGTACCTACAATGAGCAGTTCTTC

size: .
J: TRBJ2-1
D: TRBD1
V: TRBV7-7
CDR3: CASPLGGQVYNEQFF
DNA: TGTGCTAGCCCCCTCGGGGGACAGGTATACAATGAGCAGTTCTTC

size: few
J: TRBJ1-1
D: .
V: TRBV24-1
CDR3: CATSDPRGQNTEAFF
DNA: TGTGCCACCAGTGATCCCCGGGGACAGAACACTGAAGCTTTCTTT

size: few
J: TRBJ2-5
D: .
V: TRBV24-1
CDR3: CATSARGKAGQETQYF
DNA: TGTGCCACCAGTGCAAGAGGGAAGGCGGGACAAGAGACCCAGTACTTC

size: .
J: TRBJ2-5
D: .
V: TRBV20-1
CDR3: CSARGSGKRETQYF
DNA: TGCAGTGCTAGAGGCAGCGGAAAGAGGGAGACCCAGTACTTC